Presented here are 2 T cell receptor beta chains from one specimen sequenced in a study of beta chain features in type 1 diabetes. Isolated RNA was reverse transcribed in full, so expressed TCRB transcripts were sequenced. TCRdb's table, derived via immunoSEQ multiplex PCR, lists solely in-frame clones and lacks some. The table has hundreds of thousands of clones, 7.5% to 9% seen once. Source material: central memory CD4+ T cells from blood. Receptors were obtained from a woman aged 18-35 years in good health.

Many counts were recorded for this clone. In DNA form, the CDR3 reads TGTGCCAGCAGCCGGACTAGCGGGAGTCCCTACAATGAGCAGTTCTTC. Protein product: CASSRTSGSPYNEQFF. The chain joins TRBV7-3 to TRBJ2-1; the match to TRBD2 covers 13 bases. CDR3 length: 16 residues. V was clipped by 5 bases and J by 2 bases; unmatched bases: 3. The germline gives CDR1 SGHTA, CDR2 FQGTGA.

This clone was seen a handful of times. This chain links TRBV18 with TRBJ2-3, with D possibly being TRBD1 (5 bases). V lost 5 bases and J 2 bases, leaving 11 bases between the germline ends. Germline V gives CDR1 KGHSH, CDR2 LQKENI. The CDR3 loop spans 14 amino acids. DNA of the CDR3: TGTGCCAGCTCAAGACAGCAAACCACAGATACGCAGTATTTT. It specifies CASSRQQTTDTQYF.